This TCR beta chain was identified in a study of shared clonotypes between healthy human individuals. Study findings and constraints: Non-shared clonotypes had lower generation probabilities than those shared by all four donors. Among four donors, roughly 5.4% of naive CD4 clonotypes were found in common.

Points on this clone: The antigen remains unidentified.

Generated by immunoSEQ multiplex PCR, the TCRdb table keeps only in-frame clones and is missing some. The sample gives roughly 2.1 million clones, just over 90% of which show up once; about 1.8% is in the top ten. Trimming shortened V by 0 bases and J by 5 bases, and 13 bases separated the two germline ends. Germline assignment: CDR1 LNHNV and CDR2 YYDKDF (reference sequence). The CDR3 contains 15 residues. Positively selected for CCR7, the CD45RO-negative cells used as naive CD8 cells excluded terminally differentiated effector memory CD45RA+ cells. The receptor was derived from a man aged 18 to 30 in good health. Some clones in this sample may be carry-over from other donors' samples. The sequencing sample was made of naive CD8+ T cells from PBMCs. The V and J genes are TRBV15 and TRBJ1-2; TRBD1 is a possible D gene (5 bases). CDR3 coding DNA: TGTGCCACCAGCAGAGATGGGGACGGCCCTTATGGCTACACCTTC. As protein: CATSRDGDGPYGYTF.